This T cell receptor (beta chain) was observed in a study of neurological immune-mediated disorders. MiXCR, applied by TCRdb to the 5' RACE reads, yields one record per CDR3 protein. The sample has 130,000 or so distinct CDR3 sequences, roughly 3.4% seen once. After removal of 5 bases from V and 0 bases from J, the junction contained 11 bases not matched to a gene. Germline CDR1 and CDR2: SGHRS and YFSETQ. There are 17 residues in the CDR3. There are many counts of this clonotype. Its antigen is unknown. Study-wide points: Levels of TCR clonal expansion peaked in HTLV-1-associated myelopathy and reached their lowest in multiple sclerosis, under those of healthy controls. The multiple sclerosis repertoire cluster lacked an association with any feature, whether clinical or MRI.

This chain connects TRBV5-1 to TRBJ2-1, with 7 nucleotides matching TRBD2. Sequenced: PBMCs. This TCR was sampled from a woman aged 25 to 45 with multiple sclerosis. This chain's CDR3 is CASSGPGAGTSYNEQFF. CDR3 bases: TGCGCCAGCAGTGGCCCTGGAGCGGGGACCTCCTACAATGAGCAGTTCTTC.